This is a list of T cell receptor beta chains from one sample in a study of cytomegalovirus exposure and HLA in healthy donors. TCRdb keeps only in-frame clones here, not all; method: immunoSEQ multiplex PCR. This sample has some 120,000 clones, with about three quarters found just once. The sample consisted of PBMCs. The source of these receptors is a human donor in good health. Each CDR3 is given with its conserved first and last residue. Fields, in order: clone size, CDR3 length, V gene, D gene, J gene, CDR3 DNA, CDR3 protein. A D gene is named only where the DNA matches it firmly. Rows give clone size only sometimes, using once, few, many, or a class for an expanded clone.

>.|18|TRBV4-2|.|TRBJ1-3
TGTGCCAGCGGCCAAGATTTCAGGGGCGCCCACTCGGGAAACACCATATATTTT
CASGQDFRGAHSGNTIYF
>.|13|TRBV5-6|.|TRBJ2-3
TGTGCCAGCAGCTTAGGTTCCGAGCCCTGGGGGGATTTT
CASSLGSEPWGDF
>.|15|TRBV27|.|TRBJ1-1
TGTGCCAGCAGTTCCAGCGGGGGGGTGAACACTGAAGCTTTCTTT
CASSSSGGVNTEAFF
>.|18|TRBV18|.|TRBJ2-2
TGTGCCAGCTCCCGCGAAAGGACCGGGACACTTTATACCGGGGAGCTGTTTTTT
CASSRERTGTLYTGELFF
>few|14|TRBV2|.|TRBJ1-4
TGTGCCAGCGGGGCGACAGGAGTGGCTGAAAAACTGTTTTTT
CASGATGVAEKLFF
>.|16|TRBV6-6|.|TRBJ1-4
TGTGCCAGCAGGGGTTGGAGTGAGGAGACTAATGAAAAACTGTTTTTT
CASRGWSEETNEKLFF
>.|14|TRBV5-6|TRBD1|TRBJ2-3
TGTGCCAGCAGCCCTGGACAGGGAGCAGATACGCAGTATTTT
CASSPGQGADTQYF
>.|13|TRBV6-5|.|TRBJ1-1
TGTGCCACTAAGACAGCTATGAACACTGAAGCTTTCTTT
CATKTAMNTEAFF
>.|13|TRBV6-6|TRBD2|TRBJ2-5
TGTGCCAGCAGAAAGGGACTACTAGAGACCCAGTACTTC
CASRKGLLETQYF
>few|13|TRBV7-2|.|TRBJ1-6
TGTGCCAGCAGAGTGGTGGCAGATTCACCCCTCCACTTT
CASRVVADSPLHF
>.|14|TRBV28|.|TRBJ2-6
TGTGCCAGCAGTTTCGGGGCTGGGGCCAACGTCCTGACTTTC
CASSFGAGANVLTF
>.|10|TRBV29-1|.|TRBJ1-1
TGCAGCGCCATGTGGCAGGAAGCTTTCTTT
CSAMWQEAFF
>few|15|TRBV18|.|TRBJ1-3
TGTGCCAGCTCACCAACTACAGGGTCCGGAAACACCATATATTTT
CASSPTTGSGNTIYF
>.|14|TRBV5-6|.|TRBJ1-2
TGTGCCAGCAGCGTGGGCTCAAGGGAGCAGGGCTACACCTTC
CASSVGSREQGYTF
>.|13|TRBV10-3|TRBD1|TRBJ1-1
TGTGCCATCGGGGAACAGGGGGTCGGTGAAGCTTTCTTT
CAIGEQGVGEAFF
>.|17|TRBV7-9|.|TRBJ2-6
TGTGCCAGCAGCTTAGTAGCGTCCGCTTCTGGGGCCAACGTCCTGACTTTC
CASSLVASASGANVLTF
>.|12|TRBV5-4|.|TRBJ2-2
TGTGCCAGCAGTTTCAACTCCGGGGAGCTGTTTTTT
CASSFNSGELFF
>.|18|TRBV9|TRBD2|TRBJ2-2
TGTGCCAGCAGCGTGGGGTCCACTAGCGGGGGGCTGGCCGGGGAGCTGTTTTTT
CASSVGSTSGGLAGELFF
>.|14|TRBV5-6|TRBD1|TRBJ2-7
TGTGCCAGCAGGCGGACAGGGGGATCCTACGAGCAGTACTTC
CASRRTGGSYEQYF
>once|15|TRBV6-5|TRBD2|TRBJ2-1
TGTGCCAGCAGTTTAGCGGGGAGCCCAGTGGATGAGCAGTTCTTC
CASSLAGSPVDEQFF
>once|14|TRBV5-4|TRBD2|TRBJ2-1
TGTGCCAGCAGCCAAGAGGGACTAGAACGTCTGCCGTTCTTC
CASSQEGLERLPFF
>once|15|TRBV6-5|TRBD1|TRBJ2-1
TGTGCCAGCAGTACTGGACAGGGCCCTTACAATGAGCAGTTCTTC
CASSTGQGPYNEQFF
>.|12|TRBV2|.|TRBJ1-2
TGTGCCAGCAAACGGGTTAACTATGGCTACACCTTC
CASKRVNYGYTF
>.|16|TRBV5-4|.|TRBJ2-2
TGTGCCAGCAGTCCTGGGGAGATACGTTCCACCGGGGAGCTGTTTTTT
CASSPGEIRSTGELFF
>.|17|TRBV6-4|TRBD2|TRBJ2-1
TGTGCCAGCAGACTCAAGGCTAGCGGGGGTTACTACAATGAGCAGTTCTTC
CASRLKASGGYYNEQFF
>.|12|TRBV7-2|.|TRBJ2-5
TGTGCCAGCAGCTTTGAAGGGAGGACCCAGTACTTC
CASSFEGRTQYF
>.|14|TRBV28|.|TRBJ2-1
TGTGCCAGCAGTATAGGGAGCTCCTACAATGAGCAGTTCTTC
CASSIGSSYNEQFF
>.|12|TRBV7-2|.|TRBJ1-3
TGTGCCAGCAGCTCGGACACCGACACCATATATTTT
CASSSDTDTIYF
>few|16|TRBV4-1|TRBD2|TRBJ2-7
TGCGCCAGCAGCCCCCTGGTTGCGGGAGAAAACTACGAGCAGTACTTC
CASSPLVAGENYEQYF
>.|13|TRBV6-1|TRBD1|TRBJ1-2
TGTGCCAGCAGCCGGGGACAGGGCGATGGCTACACCTTC
CASSRGQGDGYTF
>.|12|TRBV29-1|.|TRBJ1-1
TGCAGCGTTGGGGACAAGAACACTAAAGCTTTCTTT
CSVGDKNTKAFF
>.|13|TRBV4-2|.|TRBJ2-7
TGTGCCAGCATGGGGCTATGGGAAAGCGAGCAGTACTTC
CASMGLWESEQYF
>.|16|TRBV7-9|.|TRBJ2-7
TGTTCCAGCAGCTTATCGGGGTCAGGACGCTCCTACGAGCAGTACTTC
CSSSLSGSGRSYEQYF
>.|17|TRBV25-1|TRBD1|TRBJ1-2
TGTGCCAGCAGTGACGAACGGGACAGAGGTTTTCTTTCTGGCTACACCTTC
CASSDERDRGFLSGYTF
>few|15|TRBV6-4|.|TRBJ2-1
TGTGCCAGCAGTGTGAGGGAGGCAACATACAATGAGCAGTTCTTC
CASSVREATYNEQFF
>.|15|TRBV6-1|TRBD2|TRBJ2-1
TGTGCCAGCAGTGCGGGACTAGCGCAATACAATGAGCAGTTCTTC
CASSAGLAQYNEQFF
>.|15|TRBV5-4|.|TRBJ2-1
TGTGCCAGCAGCATACTTGGGGGGAGGGGGAATGAGCAGTTCTTC
CASSILGGRGNEQFF
>.|14|TRBV6-1|TRBD1|TRBJ2-7
TGTGCCAGCAGTGAAGGACAGGGGTTTTACGAGCAGTACTTC
CASSEGQGFYEQYF
>.|15|TRBV2|.|TRBJ2-7
TGTGCCAGCGCTCGAACAGGGCCCATACTCTACGAGCAGTACTTC
CASARTGPILYEQYF
>.|15|TRBV5-1|.|TRBJ2-7
TGCGCCAGCAGCTTGGGGGGGCTACTAAGCTACGAGCAGTACTTC
CASSLGGLLSYEQYF
>.|11|TRBV27|.|TRBJ2-2
TGTGCCAGCCAGGAATCCGGGGAGCTGTTTTTT
CASQESGELFF
>.|12|TRBV9|.|TRBJ1-1
TGTGCCAGCAGCCGGGAGAACACTGAAGCTTTCTTT
CASSRENTEAFF
>.|14|TRBV5-5|.|TRBJ1-5
TGTGCCAGCAGCTTCGGGGGGCACAATCAGCCCCAGCATTTT
CASSFGGHNQPQHF
>.|15|TRBV5-1|TRBD1|TRBJ2-7
TGCGCCAGCAGCTTGGCGGCAGGGGGCGGCTACGAGCAGTACTTC
CASSLAAGGGYEQYF
>once|13|TRBV2|.|TRBJ1-2
TGTGCCAGCAGTGCCGGGGCTAACTATGGCTACACCTTC
CASSAGANYGYTF
>.|17|TRBV5-6|TRBD2|TRBJ2-7
TGTGCCAGCAGCTGGGGACTAGCGGGGGGTTCCCTCTACGAGCAGTACTTC
CASSWGLAGGSLYEQYF
>.|15|TRBV6-1|TRBD2|TRBJ2-1
TGTGCCAGCAGTCGGTCAAGCGGGGACTACAATGAGCAGTTCTTC
CASSRSSGDYNEQFF
>.|15|TRBV28|.|TRBJ1-4
TGTGCCAGCAGTTCCCCGACAGGACGAAACGAAAAACTGTTTTTT
CASSSPTGRNEKLFF
>.|15|TRBV9|.|TRBJ1-2
TGTGCCAGCAGCGGACATGGACAGACAATCTATGGCTACACCTTC
CASSGHGQTIYGYTF
>.|24|TRBV28|TRBD2|TRBJ2-1
TGTGCCAGCAGTCTAGTACGACAGGGCCCCTTCTTGCGGCGGGGGGGACTCACCTACAATGAGCAGTTCTTC
CASSLVRQGPFLRRGGLTYNEQFF
>.|16|TRBV14|.|TRBJ1-2
TGTGCCAGCAGCCATGGGCCAGGGGCTAAAGACTATGGCTACACCTTC
CASSHGPGAKDYGYTF
>.|15|TRBV5-1|TRBD2|TRBJ2-3
TGCGCCAGCAGCTTGGACGCGGGAGGAACAGATACGCAGTATTTT
CASSLDAGGTDTQYF
>.|13|TRBV27|.|TRBJ2-3
TGTGCCAGCAAGTCACAGGGTACAGATACGCAGTATTTT
CASKSQGTDTQYF
>once|11|TRBV20-1|.|TRBJ2-7
TGCAGTGCTAGCGGTCACTACGAGCAGTACTTC
CSASGHYEQYF
>once|17|TRBV11-3|TRBD2|TRBJ2-5
TGTGCCAGCAGCCCCGGGGGGACTAGCGGGGGGCAAGAGACCCAGTACTTC
CASSPGGTSGGQETQYF
>.|17|TRBV28|TRBD2|TRBJ2-7
TGTGCCAGCGCCCTCACCGGGCTAGCGGGGGGTTCCTACGAGCAGTACTTC
CASALTGLAGGSYEQYF
>.|17|TRBV6-1|.|TRBJ2-7
TGTGCCAGCAGTGAGCGGACAGTTAGATCCACGTTGTACGAGCAGTACTTC
CASSERTVRSTLYEQYF
>.|17|TRBV5-8|TRBD1|TRBJ1-4
TGTGCCAGCAGCTTGGGCCTCTTTGGACAGGGATTTGAAAAACTGTTTTTT
CASSLGLFGQGFEKLFF
>once|15|TRBV19|.|TRBJ2-3
TGTGCCAGTAGTATCGTTCGGGGGGCCCCAGATACGCAGTATTTT
CASSIVRGAPDTQYF
>.|12|TRBV5-1|.|TRBJ2-7
TGCGCCAGCAGCTTTAACTCCTACGAGCAGTACTTC
CASSFNSYEQYF